Sequencing of this T cell receptor beta chain was carried out in a study of cytomegalovirus exposure and HLA in healthy donors. Whole-study findings and limits: It was reportedly the case that the classifier diagnosed cytomegalovirus status with high specificity and sensitivity. In vitro checks showed that a few CMV-associated chains really do target CMV antigens. According to a subsequent analysis, TCR clusters identified in the first cohort showed a tendency to co-occur across the approximately 120 validation repertoires.

A roughly 120-subject validation cohort, separate from the approximately 720-subject first cohort, supplied the donors. This clone appeared a single time. The antigen is not known. Using immunoSEQ multiplex PCR, the repertoire was profiled, and TCRdb retains in-frame clones only, with some absent. The table shows roughly 330,000 clones, with around 90% occurring only once. This sequence originates from a woman in her 30s in good health and CMV-seropositive. The sequencing sample was made of PBMCs.

The CDR3 spells CASSRDIVYGYTF. For the CDR3, the DNA is TGCGCCAGCAGCCGGGACATAGTCTATGGCTACACCTTC. This chain uses TRBV5-1 with TRBJ1-2; TRBD1 is a possible D gene (6 bases). This CDR3 contains 13 residues. The V gene's germline CDR1 is SGHRS and CDR2 YFSETQ. V lost 4 bases, J lost 4 bases, and 11 bases lay in between.